This T cell receptor (beta chain) comes out of a study of early T cells in non-severe SARS-CoV-2 infection. Attachment of unique molecular identifiers was made to individual cDNA molecules. In TCRdb, the 5' RACE reads were re-called with MiXCR into one record per CDR3 protein. The sample lists roughly 51,000 distinct CDR3 sequences, about 9.9% occurring once. This clonotype has a count of ten or more. The antigen remains undetermined. Study outcomes and limitations: VDJdb matching favored anti-spike CD8 responses, missing private and CD4 specificities.

The CDR3 is made up of 13 amino acids. Trimming removed 11 bases from V and 0 bases from J, with 12 bases in between. The chain has TRBV12-3 or TRBV12-4 and TRBJ2-3; D might be TRBD2 (6 bases). The clonotype comes from an adult who was a healthcare worker with PCR-confirmed SARS-CoV-2 infection or an uninfected control (not recorded which). Source material: whole blood. The CDR3 coding sequence is TGTGCCCTTGGGCGGGGTAGCACAGATACGCAGTATTTT. Translation: CALGRGSTDTQYF.